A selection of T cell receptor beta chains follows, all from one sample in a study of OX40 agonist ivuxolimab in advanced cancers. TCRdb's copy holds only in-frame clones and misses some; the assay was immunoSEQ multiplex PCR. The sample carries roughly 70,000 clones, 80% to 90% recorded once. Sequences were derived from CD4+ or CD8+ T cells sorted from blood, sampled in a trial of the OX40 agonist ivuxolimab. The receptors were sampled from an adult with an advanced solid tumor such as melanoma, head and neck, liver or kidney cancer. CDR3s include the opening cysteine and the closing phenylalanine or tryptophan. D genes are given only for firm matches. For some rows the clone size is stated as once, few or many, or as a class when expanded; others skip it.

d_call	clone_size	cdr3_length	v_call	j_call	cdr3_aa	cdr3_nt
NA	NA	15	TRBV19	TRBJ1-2	CASNTPQGVAYGYTF	TGTGCCAGTAACACCCCACAGGGTGTAGCCTATGGCTACACCTTC
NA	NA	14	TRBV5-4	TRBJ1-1	CASSSPPLNTEAFF	TGTGCCAGCAGCTCCCCCCCTTTGAACACTGAAGCTTTCTTT
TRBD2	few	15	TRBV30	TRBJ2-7	CAWSRLKGSGGEQYF	TGTGCCTGGAGCCGACTAAAAGGCTCGGGAGGCGAGCAGTACTTC
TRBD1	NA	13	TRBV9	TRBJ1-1	CASSRQGDTEAFF	TGTGCCAGCAGCAGACAGGGAGACACTGAAGCTTTCTTT
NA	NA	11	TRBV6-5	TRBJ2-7	CASRLVGEQYF	TGTGCCAGCAGACTGGTAGGCGAGCAGTACTTC
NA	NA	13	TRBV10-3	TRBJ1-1	CAISEWSLTEAFF	TGTGCCATCAGTGAGTGGAGCCTCACTGAAGCTTTCTTT
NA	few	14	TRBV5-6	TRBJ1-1	CASSFLGGGTEAFF	TGTGCCAGCAGCTTTTTGGGTGGGGGCACTGAAGCTTTCTTT
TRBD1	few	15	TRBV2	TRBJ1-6	CASRQRDRGMSPLHF	TGTGCCAGCAGGCAACGAGACAGGGGGATGTCACCCCTCCACTTT
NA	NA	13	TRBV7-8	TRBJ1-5	CASSPNQNQPQHF	TGTGCCAGCAGTCCAAATCAAAATCAGCCCCAGCATTTT
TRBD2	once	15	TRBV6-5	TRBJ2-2	CASTTPGRDTGELFF	TGTGCCAGCACCACTCCCGGGAGGGACACCGGGGAGCTGTTTTTT
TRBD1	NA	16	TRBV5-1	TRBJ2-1	CASSYQPGTGANEQFF	TGCGCCAGCAGCTACCAACCCGGGACAGGGGCCAATGAGCAGTTCTTC
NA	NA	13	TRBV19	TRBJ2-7	CASSTSTSYEQYF	TGTGCCAGTAGTACCTCGACAAGCTACGAGCAGTACTTC
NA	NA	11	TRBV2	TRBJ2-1	CASREYNEQFF	TGTGCCAGCAGGGAGTACAATGAGCAGTTCTTC
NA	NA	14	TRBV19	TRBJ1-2	CASRMTGSLGGYTF	TGTGCCAGTAGAATGACCGGGTCACTGGGCGGCTACACCTTC
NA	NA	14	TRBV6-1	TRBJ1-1	CASSEFQGRAEAFF	TGTGCCAGCAGTGAATTTCAGGGGAGGGCTGAAGCTTTCTTT
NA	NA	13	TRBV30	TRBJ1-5	CAWSPGNNQPQHF	TGTGCCTGGAGCCCCGGAAATAATCAGCCCCAGCATTTT
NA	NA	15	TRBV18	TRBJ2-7	CASSYPGPRAYEQYF	TGTGCCAGCTCGTATCCGGGCCCCCGGGCCTACGAGCAGTACTTC
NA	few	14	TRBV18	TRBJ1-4	CASSPQGQGVTLFF	TGTGCCAGCTCACCCCAGGGTCAGGGTGTTACCCTGTTTTTT
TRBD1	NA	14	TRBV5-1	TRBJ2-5	CASSTGQRRETQYF	TGCGCCAGCAGCACGGGACAGCGGCGAGAGACCCAGTACTTC
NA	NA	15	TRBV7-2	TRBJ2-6	CASSFGFSGANVLTF	TGTGCCAGCAGCTTCGGGTTCTCTGGGGCCAACGTCCTGACTTTC
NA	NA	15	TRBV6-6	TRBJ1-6	CASSYLDSQNSPLHF	TGTGCCAGCAGTTACTTGGACAGTCAAAATTCACCCCTCCACTTT
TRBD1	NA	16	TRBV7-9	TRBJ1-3	CASSGRTGLSGNTIYF	TGTGCCAGCAGCGGCCGGACAGGTCTCTCTGGAAACACCATATATTTT
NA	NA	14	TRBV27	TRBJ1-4	CASSSQGIGEKLFF	TGTGCCAGCAGTTCTCAGGGAATCGGTGAAAAACTGTTTTTT
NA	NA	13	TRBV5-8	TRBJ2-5	CASSFEGAETQYF	TGTGCCAGCAGCTTTGAGGGTGCAGAGACCCAGTACTTC
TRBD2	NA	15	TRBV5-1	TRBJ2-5	CASSPGGRGQETQYF	TGCGCCAGCAGCCCGGGAGGTAGGGGCCAAGAGACCCAGTACTTC
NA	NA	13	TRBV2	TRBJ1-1	CASSVQGVAEAFF	TGTGCCAGCAGCGTCCAGGGAGTCGCTGAAGCTTTCTTT
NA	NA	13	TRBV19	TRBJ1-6	CASKGTVGSPLHF	TGTGCCAGTAAAGGGACGGTAGGATCACCCCTCCACTTT
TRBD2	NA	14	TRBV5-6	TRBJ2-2	CASSLRGGTGELFF	TGTGCCAGCAGCTTAAGGGGAGGGACCGGGGAGCTGTTTTTT
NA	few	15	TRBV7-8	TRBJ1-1	CASSLDFGGDTEAFF	TGTGCCAGCAGCTTAGATTTCGGGGGTGACACTGAAGCTTTCTTT
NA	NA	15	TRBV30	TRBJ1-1	CAWTVQASGHTEAFF	TGTGCCTGGACGGTACAGGCCAGCGGGCACACTGAAGCTTTCTTT
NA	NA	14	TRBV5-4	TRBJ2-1	CASSPPGSRNEQFF	TGTGCCAGCAGCCCCCCCGGGAGCCGCAATGAGCAGTTCTTC
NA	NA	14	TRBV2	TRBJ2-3	CASSDRGSTDTQYF	TGTGCCAGCAGTGACAGGGGTAGCACAGATACGCAGTATTTT
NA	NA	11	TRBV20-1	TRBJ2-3	CSALLTDTQYF	TGCAGTGCTCTCCTCACAGATACGCAGTATTTT
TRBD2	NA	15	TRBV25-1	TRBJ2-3	CASRPGLAETDTQYF	TGTGCCAGCAGACCCGGACTAGCGGAAACAGATACGCAGTATTTT
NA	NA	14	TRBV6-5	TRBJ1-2	CASSRDTRNYGYTF	TGTGCCAGCAGTCGGGACACTCGCAACTATGGCTACACCTTC
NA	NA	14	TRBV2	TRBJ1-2	CASSERGEKSGYTF	TGTGCCAGCAGTGAGCGGGGAGAGAAGTCTGGCTACACCTTC
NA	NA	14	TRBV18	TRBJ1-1	CASSHKLQNTEAFF	TGTGCCAGCTCACACAAATTGCAGAACACTGAAGCTTTCTTT
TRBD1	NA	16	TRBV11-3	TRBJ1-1	CASSLEAGGVSTEAFF	TGTGCCAGCAGCTTAGAGGCAGGGGGGGTGAGCACTGAAGCTTTCTTT
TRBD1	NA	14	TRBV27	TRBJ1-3	CASSSGTGRNTIYF	TGTGCCAGCAGTTCAGGGACAGGGAGAAACACCATATATTTT
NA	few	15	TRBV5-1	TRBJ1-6	CASSATSLGNSPLHF	TGCGCCAGCAGCGCAACCAGCCTAGGAAATTCACCCCTCCACTTT
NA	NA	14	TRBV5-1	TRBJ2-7	CASSFRVSSYEQYF	TGCGCCAGCAGCTTTAGGGTTAGCTCCTACGAGCAGTACTTC
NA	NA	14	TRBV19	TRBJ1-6	CASSIPGADSPLHF	TGTGCCAGTAGTATCCCCGGGGCGGACTCACCCCTCCACTTT